The present TCR beta chain was sequenced within a study of T cells expressing NK-cell markers. Across the whole study: Repertoire data for TCR beta were derived from sorted T cells (CD3+CD56+NKG2C+, CD3+CD56+NKG2C- and CD3+CD56-NKG2C+). Among the eight sequenced donors, seven tested HCMV-seropositive and one tested seronegative.

In germline, CDR1 is LGHNA, CDR2 YNFKEQ. CDR3 length equals 14 residues. General study results and limits: Nothing established the HCMV specificity of expanded NKG2C+ T cell clones.

TCRdb re-called the 5' RACE reads, yielding one record per CDR3 amino acid sequence without DNA. Its clone listing holds about 430,000 distinct CDR3 sequences. In regard to this clonotype: Its antigen is currently unknown.

This TCR derives from a woman in her 50s in good health. The chain employs TRBV4-2 and TRBJ2-7. The specimen was blood T cells: a sorted CD56 or NKG2C T cell subset, CD4+ or CD8+ T cells, or bulk PBMC T cells (not recorded which). CDR3 residues: CASSQVSPSYEQYF.